Presented here are 26 T cell receptor beta chains from one specimen sequenced in a study of human CD8 memory T cell subsets. The TPEX subset meant dysfunctional early memory CD8+ cells, CCR7+ PD-1+ TIGIT+. The authors made TCR beta libraries using UMI-labeled 5' RACE. From the 5' RACE reads, TCRdb lists one entry per CDR3 protein and no DNA. The sample table sets out roughly 8,900 distinct CDR3 sequences. Sequences were obtained from CD8+ T cells from PBMCs. Receptor source: a human donor in good health.

The chain carries TRBV7-2 and TRBJ2-7; there is no DNA to check the TCRdb D call of TRBD1. Germline CDR1 is SGHTA and CDR2 is FQGNSA. The CDR3 has 12 amino acids. The CDR3 protein is CASSPGFYEQYF.

This chain links TRBV28 with TRBJ2-1; TCRdb calls TRBD2, which cannot be checked without DNA. From germline, CDR1 is MDHEN and CDR2 SYDVKM. This CDR3 has 14 amino acids. This CDR3 reads CASRRGGPYNEQFF.

This chain links TRBV4-1 with TRBJ2-5; there is no DNA to check the TCRdb D call of TRBD1. Germline V gene sequence: CDR1 MGHRA, CDR2 YSYEKL. This CDR3 spans 15 amino acids. This CDR3 is CASSQGTTDQETQYF.

This chain joins TRBV20-1 and TRBJ2-1. The CDR3 runs 14 residues. Per germline, CDR1 DFQATT and CDR2 SNEGSKA (reference sequence). The CDR3 sequence is CSASELSSYNEQFF.

The chain has TRBV4-1 and TRBJ1-2. Germline values: CDR1 MGHRA, CDR2 YSYEKL. The CDR3 has 14 residues. The CDR3: CASSQVRGEDGYTF.

V is TRBV5-1 and J is TRBJ1-1; TCRdb's D call, TRBD1, is unchecked because there is no DNA. This CDR3 comprises 13 residues. Germline CDR1 reads SGHRS; CDR2 reads YFSETQ. The CDR3 region is CASSSGQTVEAFF.

The chain combines TRBV27 with TRBJ1-1; the D gene TCRdb calls, TRBD1, cannot be checked with no DNA. The germline V gene encodes CDR1 MNHEY and CDR2 SMNVEV (reference sequence). The CDR3 extends over 18 amino acids. CDR3 protein: CASSLYPIGQGEFTEAFF.

This clonotype is deemed medium-sized by its frequency. V usage is TRBV7-2 and J usage is TRBJ2-3; TCRdb calls TRBD1, which cannot be checked without DNA. The CDR3 contains 16 residues. Germline-derived CDR1 and CDR2 are SGHTA and FQGNSA. The CDR3: CASSATGALRTDTQYF.

This rearrangement joins TRBV10-3 to TRBJ2-5; TCRdb returns TRBD2, unconfirmable since there is no DNA. Germline CDR1 ENHRY, CDR2 SYGVKD. The CDR3 loop spans 15 amino acids. This chain's CDR3 is CATRTSGRRQETQYF.

V gene TRBV12-3 or TRBV12-4 combines with J gene TRBJ2-1; TCRdb selects TRBD2, and the lack of DNA leaves this call unchecked. The length of the CDR3 is 15 residues. CDR3 region: CASRIKSGRYDEQFF.

The CDR3: CASSLSSEYEQYF. This chain connects TRBV7-9 to TRBJ2-7; TCRdb's assignment of TRBD2 cannot be checked, as there is no DNA. Per the germline V gene, CDR1 is SEHNR and CDR2 is FQNEAQ (reference sequence). The CDR3 covers 13 residues.

The V call is TRBV15, the J call TRBJ2-7; TCRdb returns TRBD2, unconfirmable since there is no DNA. Germline V gene data show CDR1 as LNHNV and CDR2 as YYDKDF (reference sequence). The CDR3 covers 14 residues. CDR3: CATREVGSSYEQYF.

This clonotype is identified as medium-sized (0.01 to 0.1%) from frequency. V usage is TRBV7-6 and J usage is TRBJ1-1. The CDR3 length is 15 residues. Germline lookup yields CDR1 SGHVS and CDR2 FNYEAQ. Here the CDR3 reads CASSLSGHLNTEAFF.

The chain employs TRBV5-1 and TRBJ2-5. Germline values: CDR1 SGHRS, CDR2 YFSETQ. The CDR3 is made up of 11 amino acids. CDR3 amino acids: CASSFRETQYF.

The chain is built from TRBV7-9 and TRBJ2-3; without DNA, the TCRdb call of TRBD2 cannot be checked. The CDR3 runs 15 residues. Germline V CDR1 and CDR2: SEHNR, FQNEAQ (reference sequence). The CDR3 sequence: CASSHQRESRDTQYF.

The chain uses TRBV20-1 and TRBJ2-7. This CDR3 is built from 12 residues. Germline-derived CDR1 and CDR2 are DFQATT and SNEGSKA (reference sequence). This CDR3 is CSARQEGYEQYF.

The rearrangement uses TRBV19 and TRBJ2-1; the D call from TCRdb, TRBD2, cannot be confirmed without DNA. From germline, CDR1 is LNHDA and CDR2 SQIVND (reference sequence). This CDR3 is built from 12 residues. The CDR3 sequence: CASIGGGNEQFF.

Its frequency marks this clonotype as medium-sized. The rearrangement links TRBV5-1 to TRBJ2-1. Germline loops: CDR1 SGHRS, CDR2 YFSETQ. The CDR3 contains 12 residues. The CDR3 here is CASSLVAGEQFF.

This clonotype is called large based on its frequency. The chain couples TRBV28 to TRBJ1-2; TCRdb lists TRBD1, though no DNA is available to test this call. This CDR3 spans 12 amino acids. From germline, CDR1 is MDHEN and CDR2 SYDVKM. The CDR3 is CASTAGGVGYTF.

The CDR3 spells CASGLVQGNQPQHF. The rearrangement uses TRBV12-5 and TRBJ1-5. The CDR3 is 14 residues long. Germline CDR1 reads LGHNT; CDR2 reads FRNRAP. The complete variable domain, with remaining parts taken from reference TRBV12-5 and TRBJ1-5, reads DARVTQTPRHKVTEMGQEVTMRCQPILGHNTVFWYRQTMMQGLELLAYFRNRAPLDDSGMPKDRFSAEMPDATLATLKIQPSEPRDSAVYFCASGLVQGNQPQHFGDGTRLSIL.

The rearrangement links TRBV7-3 to TRBJ2-1; the D call of TRBD2 rests on TCRdb alone, since no DNA is present to check it. Germline loops: CDR1 SGHTA, CDR2 FQGTGA. The CDR3 runs 18 residues. The CDR3 sequence: CASSLTASTSGRTNEQFF. The variable domain in full, completed from reference TRBV7-3 and TRBJ2-1, reads GAGVSQTPSNKVTEKGKYVELRCDPISGHTALYWYRQSLGQGPEFLIYFQGTGAADDSGLPNDRFFAVRPEGSVSTLKIQRTERGDSAVYLCASSLTASTSGRTNEQFFGPGTRLTVL.

CDR3 loop: CASSQDGISGLNTGELFF. J is TRBJ2-2 and V is TRBV14; TCRdb's D call, TRBD1, is unchecked because there is no DNA. Germline V lookup: CDR1 SGHDN, CDR2 FVKESK. The CDR3 totals 18 residues.

In terms of frequency, this clonotype is medium-sized. The chain has TRBV5-1 and TRBJ1-2; TCRdb's D call of TRBD1 is untestable without DNA. CDR1 is SGHRS and CDR2 is YFSETQ in the germline V gene. This CDR3 contains 19 residues. The CDR3 region is CASSLEWGDSNGLDYGYTF.

V and J are TRBV27 and TRBJ2-7; TCRdb's D gene call, TRBD2, goes unchecked for lack of DNA. CDR1 is MNHEY, CDR2 SMNVEV, per germline (reference sequence). The CDR3 length is 11 residues. The CDR3 sequence is CASSTLGEQYF.

This chain connects TRBV7-3 to TRBJ2-5. Germline CDR1 is SGHTA and CDR2 is FQGTGA. There are 13 residues in the CDR3. The CDR3 is CASRAGHQETQYF. Together with reference TRBV7-3 and TRBJ2-5, the CDR3 gives the full variable domain: GAGVSQTPSNKVTEKGKYVELRCDPISGHTALYWYRQSLGQGPEFLIYFQGTGAADDSGLPNDRFFAVRPEGSVSTLKIQRTERGDSAVYLCASRAGHQETQYFGPGTRLLVL.

The chain carries TRBV14 and TRBJ2-1; the D call of TRBD2 rests on TCRdb alone, since no DNA is present to check it. The V gene's germline CDR1 is SGHDN and CDR2 FVKESK. The CDR3 consists of 16 residues. The CDR3 spells CASSHYTGGTYNEQFF. Drawing the rest from reference TRBV14 and TRBJ2-1, the complete variable domain is EAGVTQFPSHSVIEKGQTVTLRCDPISGHDNLYWYRRVMGKEIKFLLHFVKESKQDESGMPNNRFLAERTGGTYSTLKVQPAELEDSGVYFCASSHYTGGTYNEQFFGPGTRLTVL.